This T cell receptor beta chain is from a study of blood T cell repertoires in COVID-19. Original processing notes: Nucleated cell number was recorded as an estimate derived from reference gene primer amplification. The assay was immunoSEQ multiplex PCR, and TCRdb's table has in-frame clones only and misses some. V, J and clone size were drawn from that table, and D and trimming were deduced from the DNA. The table has 650,000 to 800,000 clones, 85% to 90% seen once. The sequenced sample consisted of peripheral blood. The receptor was derived from a woman aged 18-30 years with acute or convalescent COVID-19.

CDR3 bases: TGTGCCAGCAGTTACTCGACGGCGGCCCCTGGCTACACCTTC. Translating gives CASSYSTAAPGYTF. The chain joins TRBV6-5 to TRBJ1-2; the D is unclear. This CDR3 contains 14 residues. Germline V gives CDR1 MNHEY, CDR2 SVGAGI. V was shortened by 0 bases and J by 7 bases, with 12 bases between the two germline ends.